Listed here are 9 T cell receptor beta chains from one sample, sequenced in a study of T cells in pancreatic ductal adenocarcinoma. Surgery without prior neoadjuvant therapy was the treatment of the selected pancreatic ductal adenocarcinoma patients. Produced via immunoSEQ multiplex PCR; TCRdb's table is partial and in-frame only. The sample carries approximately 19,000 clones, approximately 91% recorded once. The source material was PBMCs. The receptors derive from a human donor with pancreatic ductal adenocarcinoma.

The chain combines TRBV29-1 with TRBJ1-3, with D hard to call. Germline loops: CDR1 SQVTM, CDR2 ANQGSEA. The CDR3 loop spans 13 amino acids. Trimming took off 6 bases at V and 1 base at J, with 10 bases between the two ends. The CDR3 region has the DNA TGCAGCGTCTACGCAGGATCTGGAAACACCATATATTTT. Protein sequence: CSVYAGSGNTIYF.

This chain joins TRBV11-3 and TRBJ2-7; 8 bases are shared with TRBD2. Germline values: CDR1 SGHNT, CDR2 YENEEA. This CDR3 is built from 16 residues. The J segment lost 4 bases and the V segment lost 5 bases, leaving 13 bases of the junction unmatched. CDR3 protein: CASSPGGTLKRYEQYF. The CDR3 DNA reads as TGTGCCAGCAGCCCGGGGGGGACACTCAAACGTTACGAGCAGTACTTC.

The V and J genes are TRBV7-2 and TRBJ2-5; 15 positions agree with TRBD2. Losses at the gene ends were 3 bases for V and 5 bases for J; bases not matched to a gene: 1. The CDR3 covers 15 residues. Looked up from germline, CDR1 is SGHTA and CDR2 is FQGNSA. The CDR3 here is CASSLGTSGRETQYF. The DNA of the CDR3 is TGTGCCAGCAGCTTGGGGACTAGCGGGAGGGAGACCCAGTACTTC.

The CDR3 reads CASSVSSGGDFLGYTF. DNA of the CDR3: TGTGCCAGTAGCGTTTCCTCAGGGGGTGATTTTCTTGGCTACACCTTC. The rearrangement joins TRBV19 to TRBJ1-2; 7 bases match TRBD1. This CDR3 comprises 16 residues. Germline V gene data show CDR1 as LNHDA and CDR2 as SQIVND (reference sequence). J lost 7 bases, V lost 6 bases, and 17 bases had no gene match. The full variable domain, completed using reference TRBV19 and TRBJ1-2, is DGGITQSPKYLFRKEGQNVTLSCEQNLNHDAMYWYRQDPGQGLRLIYYSQIVNDFQKGDIAEGYSVSREKKESFPLTVTSAQKNPTAFYLCASSVSSGGDFLGYTFGSGTRLTVV.

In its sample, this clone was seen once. The CDR3 sequence: CASSPNPGQGAPGYTF. DNA for the CDR3: TGTGCCAGCAGCCCCAACCCGGGACAGGGGGCGCCTGGCTACACCTTC. The chain links TRBV5-4 to TRBJ1-2; 12 positions agree with TRBD1. CDR1 and CDR2 from the germline V gene are SGHNT and YYREEE (reference sequence). This CDR3 region has 16 residues. The V segment lost 4 bases and the J segment 7 bases; nucleotides outside the gene matches: 11.

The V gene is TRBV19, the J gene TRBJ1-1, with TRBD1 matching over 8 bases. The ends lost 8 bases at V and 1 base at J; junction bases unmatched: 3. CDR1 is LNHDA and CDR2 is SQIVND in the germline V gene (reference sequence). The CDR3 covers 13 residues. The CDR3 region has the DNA TGTGCCAGTGCGGACAGGGCGAACACTGAAGCTTTCTTT. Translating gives CASADRANTEAFF.

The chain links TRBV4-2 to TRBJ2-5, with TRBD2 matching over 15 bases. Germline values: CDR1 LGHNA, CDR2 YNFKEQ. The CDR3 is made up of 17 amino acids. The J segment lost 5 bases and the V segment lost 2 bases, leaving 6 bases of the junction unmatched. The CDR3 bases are TGTGCCAGCAGCCAACGGACTAGCGGGGGGGCAGGGGAGACCCAGTACTTC. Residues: CASSQRTSGGAGETQYF.

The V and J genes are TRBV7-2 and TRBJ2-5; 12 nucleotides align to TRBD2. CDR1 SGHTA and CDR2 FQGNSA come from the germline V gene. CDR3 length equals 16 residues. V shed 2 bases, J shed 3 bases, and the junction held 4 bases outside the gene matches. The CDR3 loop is CASSLWTSGDEETQYF. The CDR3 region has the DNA TGTGCCAGCAGCTTATGGACTAGCGGGGATGAAGAGACCCAGTACTTC.

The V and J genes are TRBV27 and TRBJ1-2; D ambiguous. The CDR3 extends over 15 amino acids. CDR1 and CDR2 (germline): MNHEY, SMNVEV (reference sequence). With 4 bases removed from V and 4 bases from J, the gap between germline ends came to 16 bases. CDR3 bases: TGTGCCAGCAGTTCTGCTCCGGGTACGGTCTATGGCTACACCTTC. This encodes CASSSAPGTVYGYTF.